The 4 T cell receptor beta chains presented below share a single source sample, sequenced in a study of T cells after yellow fever vaccination. TCRdb processed the 5' RACE reads anew with MiXCR; each CDR3 protein has one entry. The table lists 300,000 to 450,000 distinct CDR3 sequences, around 8.1% of them singletons. Sequenced here: PBMCs, sampled approximately 40 days after the first yellow fever vaccination. The receptors stem from a man between 18 and 35 years old who received the YFV17D yellow fever vaccine.

In its sample, this clonotype was seen a few times. The genes are TRBV21-1 and TRBJ2-4; the table's D call, TRBD1, was not checked against the DNA. TRBV21-1 is noted as a pseudogene. The CDR3 covers 13 residues. CDR3 sequence (DNA): TGTGCCAGCAGCAAACCCTGTGGACGCATTCAGTACTTC. Encoded protein: CASSKPCGRIQYF.

This clonotype appeared many times. This chain links TRBV2 with TRBJ1-1; D is ambiguous. Germline CDR1 and CDR2: SNHLY and FYNNEI. Trimming removed 1 base from V and 1 base from J, with 4 bases in between. The CDR3 is 13 residues long. CDR3: CASSEVENTEAFF. The CDR3 region has the DNA TGTGCCAGCAGTGAAGTCGAGAACACTGAAGCTTTCTTT.

This clonotype was seen a handful of times. CDR3 protein: CASSLAEDSPLHF. CDR3 nucleotides: TGTGCCAGCAGCTTAGCCGAGGATTCACCCCTCCACTTT. The rearrangement uses TRBV7-2 and TRBJ1-6, with unresolved D. The CDR3 runs to 13 residues. Germline CDR1 and CDR2: SGHTA and FQGNSA. V was trimmed by 0 bases and J by 8 bases, leaving 5 bases between them.

V is TRBV10-3 and J is TRBJ2-1; tentative D call: TRBD2 (6 bases). The ends were cut back, 6 bases at V and 3 bases at J, with 15 bases in the middle. CDR1 and CDR2 (germline): ENHRY, SYGVKD. The CDR3 has 15 amino acids. CDR3 bases: TGTGCCATCAGGACGAGGAGCGGGCGCTACAATGAGCAGTTCTTC. It is translated as CAIRTRSGRYNEQFF.